This T cell receptor beta chain was recovered during a study of technical replicates of blood from a handful of donors. V shed 3 bases, J shed 0 bases, and the junction held 3 bases outside the gene matches. The CDR3 is 16 residues long. Germline V gene data show CDR1 as KGHSH and CDR2 as LQKENI. Method: immunoSEQ multiplex PCR; TCRdb's copy keeps in-frame clones and lacks some. The sample lists some 85,000 clones, around 94% occurring once. Source material: T cells isolated from PBMCs. The TCR was taken from a human donor in good health. The rearrangement joins TRBV18 to TRBJ2-1; 9 bases align to TRBD1. The CDR3 sequence: CASSPGQGNSYNEQFF. The DNA of the CDR3 is TGTGCCAGCTCACCGGGACAGGGAAACTCCTACAATGAGCAGTTCTTC.